The source of this T cell receptor (beta chain) is a study of T cells in Graves' hyperthyroidism and ophthalmopathy. As for the study in general: Peripheral blood was secured at the point of initial diagnosis, before any treatment.

Study-wide results and caveats: Blood shared most expanded thyroid clonotypes above 0.001.

Amplification of TCR beta CDR3 regions used RNA as the template. HTBI primers were the set used in a first-round RT-PCR of the TCR CDR3. Using its own MiXCR run on the multiplex PCR reads, TCRdb lists one record per CDR3 protein. The sample lists about 480,000 distinct CDR3 sequences; under 15% were seen once. The sample holds many counts of this clonotype. Its specificity is unknown. Specimen: blood. The clonotype comes from a woman aged 18-29 years with Graves' hyperthyroidism.

The CDR3 DNA sequence: TGTGCCAGCAGGGGGTCTATCACGAGGTACGAGCAGTACTTC. It is translated as CASRGSITRYEQYF. The rearrangement links TRBV6-2 or TRBV6-3 to TRBJ2-7; D unresolved. The CDR3 sequence is 14 residues long. V was shortened by 6 bases and J by 4 bases, with 16 bases between the two germline ends. CDR1 is MNHEY, CDR2 SVGEGT, per germline.